This T cell receptor beta chain derives from a study of neurological immune-mediated disorders. This clonotype was detected many times. TCRdb reprocessed the 5' RACE reads with MiXCR, giving one entry per CDR3 protein. This repertoire shows roughly 47,000 distinct CDR3 sequences, 3.5% to 5% found once; its top ten account for 5.5% to 6.5%. V shed 5 bases and J shed 0 bases, with 11 bases lying between them. Germline V gives CDR1 SGHRS, CDR2 YFSETQ. This CDR3 has 15 residues. V gene TRBV5-1 combines with J gene TRBJ2-2, with D unresolved. The sample taken for sequencing was PBMCs. The TCR sequence derives from an older woman with multiple sclerosis. The CDR3, as DNA: TGCGCCAGCAGTTTAGCCCTAGCGAACACCGGGGAGCTGTTTTTT. Protein product: CASSLALANTGELFF. The entire variable domain, with the rest obtained from reference TRBV5-1 and TRBJ2-2, is as follows: KAGVTQTPRYLIKTRGQQVTLSCSPISGHRSVSWYQQTPGQGLQFLFEYFSETQRNKGNFPGRFSGRQFSNSRSEMNVSTLELGDSALYLCASSLALANTGELFFGEGSRLTVL.